The T cell receptor beta chain under discussion was sequenced for a study of blood T cell repertoires in COVID-19 (dated by TCRdb to the early 2020s). For context, the study as a whole: Samples covering the acute and convalescent phases of COVID-19 were provided by collaborators in the United States, Italy and Spain. Where HLA class I and class II types were available, the types were taken from metadata supplied by the sample provider, not from assay-based typing. Samples came from the ongoing ImmuneRACE study (first 160 participants) plus 1,254 subjects from 6 global collaborators. Deeply sampled blood TCRbeta repertoires from subjects exposed to, actively infected with, or recovered from COVID-19 were included in the dataset. The sample metadata nearly always contained a de-identified subject ID, COVID-19 status, age in years and sex. The material from the prospective study consisted of cDNA or gDNA derived from T cells, B-cell-depleted T cells, or PBMCs. A freely available public database, intended as a resource for researchers studying the immune response to SARS-CoV-2, is where the repertoires were released. What the authors observed across the whole study: The quantity of clinical and demographic metadata differed by source and by participant and was supplied without curation.

The immunoSEQ Assay, a bias-controlled multiplex PCR, was used to amplify TCRbeta CDR3 regions from genomic DNA. The published analysis was carried out like this. Nucleated cell counts per sample were estimated from amplification of reference gene primers within the assay. To quantify the absolute abundance of each unique TCRbeta CDR3 rearrangement, sequence reads were collapsed and filtered. Productive Simpson clonality was computed per sample as the square root of Simpson's diversity index over productive rearrangements. Here the immuneACCESS table is served through TCRdb, limited to in-frame sequences with V and J called. Missing clones are a known gap in these copies; in checked studies unresolved V genes cover under half, and the rest lacks a known reason. That table is the source of V, J and clone size, and D and trimming were worked out from the DNA. For this sample the table gives about 190,000 clones, of which more than 60% were detected only once. In total, the top ten clones hold 9.5% to 15% of the sample.

Via the germline V gene, CDR1 is KGHSH and CDR2 LQKENI. Trimming removed 3 bases from V and 2 bases from J, leaving 16 bases between the germline ends. Spanning cysteine to phenylalanine, the CDR3 consists of 16 amino acids. Only CDR3 DNA remains: 48 bases, in frame from the first base. Each collaborating institution followed its own protocols to collect whole blood in K2EDTA tubes. For TCRbeta analysis, collaborators shipped samples as frozen whole blood, isolated PBMCs, or DNA extracted from either of those sample types. Comments on this clone: Which antigen it targets is not known. Per-nucleotide qualities are absent, and no much larger clonotype sits a single base away.

Sequenced sample: peripheral blood. The chain employs TRBV18 and TRBJ1-1, with a weak D call of TRBD1 (6 bases match). This sequence was found in a woman in her forties or fifties with acute or convalescent COVID-19. The bases are TGTGCCAGCTCACCCCTCCGACAGGCGCCAAACACTGAAGCTTTCTTT. Its amino acids are CASSPLRQAPNTEAFF.